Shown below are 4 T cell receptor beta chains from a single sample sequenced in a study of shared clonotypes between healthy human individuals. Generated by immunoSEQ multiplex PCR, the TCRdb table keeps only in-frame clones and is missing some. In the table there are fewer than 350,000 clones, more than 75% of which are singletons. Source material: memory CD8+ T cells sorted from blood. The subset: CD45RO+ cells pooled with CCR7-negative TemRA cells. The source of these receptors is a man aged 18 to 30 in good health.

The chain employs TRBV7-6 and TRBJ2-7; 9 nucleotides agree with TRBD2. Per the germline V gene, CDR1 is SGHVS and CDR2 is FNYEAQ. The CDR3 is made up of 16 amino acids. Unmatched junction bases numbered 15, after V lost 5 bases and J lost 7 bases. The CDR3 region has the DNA TGTGCCAGCAGCCCCACTTCTAGCGGGGAGTCGTGGGAGCAGTACTTC. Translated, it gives CASSPTSSGESWEQYF.

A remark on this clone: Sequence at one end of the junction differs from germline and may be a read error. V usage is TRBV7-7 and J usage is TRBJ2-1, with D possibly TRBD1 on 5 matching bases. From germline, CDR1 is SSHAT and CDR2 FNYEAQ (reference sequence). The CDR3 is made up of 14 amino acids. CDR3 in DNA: TGTGCTAGCAGCCCTGACAGTACCTACAATGAGCAGTTCTTC. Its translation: CASSPDSTYNEQFF.

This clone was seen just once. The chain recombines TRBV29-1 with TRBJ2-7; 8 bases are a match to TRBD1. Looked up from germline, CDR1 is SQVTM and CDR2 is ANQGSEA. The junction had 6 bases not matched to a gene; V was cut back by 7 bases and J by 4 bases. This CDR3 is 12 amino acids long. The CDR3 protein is CSASDREYEQYF. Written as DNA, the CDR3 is TGCAGCGCCTCGGACAGGGAATACGAGCAGTACTTC.

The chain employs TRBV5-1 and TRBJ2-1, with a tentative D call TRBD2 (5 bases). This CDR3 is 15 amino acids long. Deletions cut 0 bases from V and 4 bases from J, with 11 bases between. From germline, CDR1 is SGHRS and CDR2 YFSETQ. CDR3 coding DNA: TGCGCCAGCAGCTTGGAAAGCGGTTATTACAATGAGCAGTTCTTC. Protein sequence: CASSLESGYYNEQFF.